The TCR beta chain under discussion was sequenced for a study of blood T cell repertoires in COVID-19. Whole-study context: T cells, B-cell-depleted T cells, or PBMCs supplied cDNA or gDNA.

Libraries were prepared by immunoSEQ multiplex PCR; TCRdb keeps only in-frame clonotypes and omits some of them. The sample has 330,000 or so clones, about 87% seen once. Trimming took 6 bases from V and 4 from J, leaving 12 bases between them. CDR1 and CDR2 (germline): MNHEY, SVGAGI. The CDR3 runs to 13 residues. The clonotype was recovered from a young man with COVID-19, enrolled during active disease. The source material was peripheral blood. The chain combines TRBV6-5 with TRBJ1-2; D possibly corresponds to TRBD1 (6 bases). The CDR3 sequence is CASSLTGPYGYTF. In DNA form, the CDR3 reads TGTGCCAGCAGCCTCACAGGGCCCTATGGCTACACCTTC.